Detailed here is one TCR beta chain. This clonotype was seen a few times. Its antigen has not been determined. No qualities accompany the bases; no much larger clone lies one base away. In the ophthalmopathy patients, disease was moderately to severely active, with a Clinical Activity Score of 3 or more, a NOSPECS grade of 4 or more, and a duration of less than 3 months. The study excluded patients with uncontrolled infections, other autoimmune diseases, pregnancy or lactation. Diagnoses were based on clinical symptoms, serum thyroxine and TRAb, thyroid ultrasound and orbital computed tomography. PBMCs were isolated from about 10 ml of fresh peripheral blood by Ficoll-Paque density gradient centrifugation. Trizol reagent was used to extract total RNA, and RNA quality was then checked on an Agilent 2100 Bioanalyzer. The germline V gene supplies CDR1 SGHNT and CDR2 YENEEA. V is reduced by 0 bases and J by 2 bases, leaving a spacing of 14 bases between them. The cysteine opens and the phenylalanine closes a CDR3 of 17 amino acids. CDR3 DNA only is kept here, 51 bases in frame from base 1.

The TCR beta CDR3 regions were amplified from RNA transcripts. A first-round RT-PCR of the TCR CDR3 used the HTBI primer set with the Qiagen OneStep RT-PCR kit. The libraries were constructed in a second round of multiplex PCR and then size-selected and purified. Sequencing of the libraries was done on an Illumina HiSeq2000 using paired-end 100 bp reads. The original methods were these. Raw data were processed with SOAPnuke, discarding reads with adapters, uncalled bases, mean Phred below 15, or no exact constant-primer or identifier match. High-quality paired reads were merged with COPE v1.2.5, and unique nucleotide sequences were defined as clonotypes. Clonotypes were aligned to IMGT TRBV, TRBD and TRBJ reference segments using MiTCR v1.1. The analysis included only V-J combinations with a frequency above 0.0001, which together covered approximately 99% of the repertoires. The TCS score was defined as F50 (clonal expansion) divided by E x V (chaos), with BLOSUM62-based TCRdist calculated between CDR3 peptides within each V-J. Welch's t-statistics and random forest reduced fewer than 550 V-J features to 10 to 15, which were used in a naive Bayes classifier (R e1071). TCRdb reprocessing: public reads trimmed at Q25 with fastp, clones called with MiXCR, in-frame beta chains kept. When rows share a CDR3 protein, they turn into one entry using the most common DNA and genes. The V and J calls here are based on TCRdb, not the publication. This sample is represented by around 290,000 distinct CDR3 sequences; about a sixth of them were singletons. The ten largest clones represent around 61% of the sample.

The sample comes from a study of T cells in Graves' hyperthyroidism and ophthalmopathy (dated by TCRdb to the late 2010s). Looking at the study overall: Peripheral blood was collected at initial diagnosis, before any treatment. A discovery cohort of about a hundred patients, approximately 45 with Graves' ophthalmopathy and about 58 with stable Graves' hyperthyroidism, was used to find distinguishing TCR V-J signatures. Whether ophthalmopathy could be predicted prospectively was tested in an independent validation cohort made up of about 18 hyperthyroidism patients plus 17 patients who later progressed to ophthalmopathy. The 100 discovery patients were randomly split 7:3 into training and test sets. In roughly six Graves' hyperthyroidism patients, the study also compared T-cell repertoires from thyroid tissue with T-cell repertoires from blood. After blood sampling, hyperthyroidism patients were treated with methimazole at a starting dose of 30 mg daily, and ophthalmopathy patients were treated with high-dose intravenous methylprednisolone. The paper describes TCR Vbeta CDR3 sequencing of around 130 peripheral blood samples, made up of around 41 ophthalmopathy patients, roughly 75 hyperthyroidism patients and about 17 progressor patients. What the research found in general, with its limitations: In cross-validation, a model built on a 13 V-J signature told ophthalmopathy apart from stable hyperthyroidism with roughly 87% sensitivity and roughly 81% specificity, and in testing the same model reached 80%/75%. Sample size was not statistically predetermined, and investigators were not blinded to group allocation. Most expanded thyroid clonotypes (frequency above 0.001) were also detected in blood, a finding suggesting that blood repertoires may reflect thyroid immune responses. In validation, progression to ophthalmopathy was predicted by the model with roughly 69% sensitivity and approximately 78% specificity, a median of about 6.8 months before onset.

The sample was blood. The TCR sequence derives from a woman in her sixties or seventies with Graves' ophthalmopathy. The chain is assembled from TRBV11-3 and TRBJ2-1, with TRBD2 as a weak D call on 6 bases. DNA sequence: TGTGCCAGCAGCTTAGATCGGTGGGGGGTCCCCTACAATGAGCAGTTCTTC. Its protein is CASSLDRWGVPYNEQFF.